This paragraph covers one T cell receptor beta chain sequence. The CDR3 sequence is 14 residues long. The J segment lost 5 bases and the V segment lost 3 bases, leaving 7 bases of the junction unmatched. The germline gives CDR1 LNHNV, CDR2 YYDKDF (reference sequence). The record originates from a study of cytomegalovirus exposure and HLA in healthy donors. As for the study in general: Tens of millions of unique TCR sequences came from HLA-typed donors in an early release.

The primer mix had 60 Vbeta and 13 Jbeta primers. The protocol was immunoSEQ multiplex PCR, while the TCRdb copy is restricted to in-frame clones and leaves out a portion. The data contain 100,000 to 150,000 clones, more than 70% of them singletons. This TCR was recovered from a man aged 45-65 years in good health and CMV-seropositive. The specimen sequenced was PBMCs. The rearrangement uses TRBV15 and TRBJ2-7; 7 nucleotides line up with TRBD1. The CDR3 nucleotides are TGTGCCACCAGCAGCGACAGGGTGGTTAACGAGCAGTACTTC. It yields the protein CATSSDRVVNEQYF.